The sample holds a few counts of the clone carrying this T cell receptor beta chain. This table comes from immunoSEQ multiplex PCR, and its TCRdb copy is limited to in-frame clones, with some not included. The sample consists of 280,000 or so clones, 75% to 90% of them appearing once. The sample belongs to a study of blood T cell repertoires in COVID-19. About the study: The samples span acute and convalescent COVID-19 from the United States, Italy and Spain. PBMCs, B-cell-depleted T cells, or T cells provided the cDNA or gDNA that made up the material.

Material: PBMCs or T cells enriched from blood (not recorded which). The sequence was obtained from a woman aged 45-60 years who had recovered from COVID-19.

The DNA of the CDR3 is TGCGCCAGCAGCGGGTCAGGGGCAACTAATGAAAAACTGTTTTTT. Protein product: CASSGSGATNEKLFF. V is TRBV5-1 and J is TRBJ1-4, with D possibly being TRBD1 (6 bases). Trimming removed 4 bases from V and 0 bases from J, with 10 bases in between. The CDR3 totals 15 residues. The germline V gene encodes CDR1 SGHRS and CDR2 YFSETQ.